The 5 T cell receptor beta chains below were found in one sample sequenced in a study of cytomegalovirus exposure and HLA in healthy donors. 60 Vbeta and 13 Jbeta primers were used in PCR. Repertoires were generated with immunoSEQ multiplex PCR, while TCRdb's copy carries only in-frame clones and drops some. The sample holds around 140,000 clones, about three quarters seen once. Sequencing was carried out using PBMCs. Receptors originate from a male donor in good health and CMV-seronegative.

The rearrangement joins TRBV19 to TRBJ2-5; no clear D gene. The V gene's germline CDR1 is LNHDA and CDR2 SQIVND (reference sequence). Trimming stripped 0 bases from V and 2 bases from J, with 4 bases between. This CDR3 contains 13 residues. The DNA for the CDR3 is TGTGCCAGTAGTATAGACCAACAAGAGACCCAGTACTTC. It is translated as CASSIDQQETQYF.

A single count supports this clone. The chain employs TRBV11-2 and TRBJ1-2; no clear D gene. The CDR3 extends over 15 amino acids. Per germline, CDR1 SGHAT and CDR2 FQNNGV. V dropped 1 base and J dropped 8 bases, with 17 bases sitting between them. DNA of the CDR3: TGTGCCAGCAGCTTAGTAGAGGGTTCGGTATCAGGCTACACCTTC. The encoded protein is CASSLVEGSVSGYTF.

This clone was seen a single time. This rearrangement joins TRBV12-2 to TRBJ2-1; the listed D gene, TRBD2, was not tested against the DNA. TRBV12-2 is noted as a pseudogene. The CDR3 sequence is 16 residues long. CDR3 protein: CASRLKSGGAFNEQFF. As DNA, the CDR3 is TGTGCAAGTCGCTTAAAGAGCGGGGGGGCCTTCAATGAGCAGTTCTTC.

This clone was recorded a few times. The CDR3 reads CATSRPRGDSGRNTIYF. In DNA form, the CDR3 reads TGTGCCACCAGCAGACCCAGGGGGGACAGCGGTCGAAACACCATATATTTT. The rearrangement uses TRBV15 and TRBJ1-3, with TRBD1 matching 7 bases. V lost 2 bases, J lost 5 bases, and 12 bases stayed unmatched. The CDR3 spans 17 residues. The V gene's germline CDR1 is LNHNV and CDR2 YYDKDF (reference sequence).

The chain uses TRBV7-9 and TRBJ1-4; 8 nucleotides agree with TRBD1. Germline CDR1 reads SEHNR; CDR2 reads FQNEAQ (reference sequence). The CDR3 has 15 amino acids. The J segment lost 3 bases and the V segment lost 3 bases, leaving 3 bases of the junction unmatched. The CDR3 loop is CASSFQGAANEKLFF. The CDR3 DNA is TGTGCCAGCAGCTTCCAGGGGGCGGCTAATGAAAAACTGTTTTTT. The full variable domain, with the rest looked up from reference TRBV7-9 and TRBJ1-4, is DTGVSQNPRHKITKRGQNVTFRCDPISEHNRLYWYRQTLGQGPEFLTYFQNEAQLEKSRLLSDRFSAERPKGSFSTLEIQRTEQGDSAMYLCASSFQGAANEKLFFGSGTQLSVL.